The 16 T cell receptor beta chains reported below all come from one sample, sequenced in a study of monozygotic twins with inflammatory bowel disease. With the 5' RACE reads reprocessed, TCRdb shows one record per CDR3 protein and no DNA. This listing includes fewer than 450,000 distinct CDR3 sequences. The sequenced sample was blood. The receptors were gathered from a human donor with ulcerative colitis or Crohn's disease, or a healthy co-twin of an affected twin (not recorded which).

This chain uses TRBV5-1 with TRBJ1-2; absent DNA, TCRdb's TRBD1 call cannot be checked. Germline V gene sequence: CDR1 SGHRS, CDR2 YFSETQ. The CDR3 has 14 residues. Here the CDR3 reads CASSPNPTGDGYTF.

The chain carries TRBV20-1 and TRBJ1-2; absent DNA, TCRdb's TRBD1 call cannot be checked. The CDR3 consists of 14 residues. In germline, CDR1 is DFQATT, CDR2 SNEGSKA (reference sequence). CDR3 sequence: CSARDAVRDYGYTF.

The genes are TRBV19 and TRBJ2-1; lacking DNA, the TRBD1 call made by TCRdb goes unchecked. This CDR3 spans 14 amino acids. Germline CDR1 is LNHDA and CDR2 is SQIVND (reference sequence). This chain's CDR3 is CASSVSGIGNEQFF.

This CDR3 reads CASSLNPAVGSPLHF. The chain recombines TRBV7-3 with TRBJ1-6; no DNA is available, so the TRBD1 call from TCRdb remains unchecked. The V gene's germline CDR1 is SGHTA and CDR2 FQGTGA. The CDR3 runs to 15 residues.

J is TRBJ1-2 and V is TRBV12-3 or TRBV12-4; the D call of TRBD1 rests on TCRdb alone, since no DNA is present to check it. The CDR3 extends over 12 amino acids. CDR3 region: CASLQGGYGYTF.

This CDR3 is CASSKSTDTQYF. The rearrangement links TRBV7-2 to TRBJ2-3. Germline V gene sequence: CDR1 SGHTA, CDR2 FQGNSA. The CDR3 totals 12 residues.

The genes are TRBV6-5 and TRBJ2-7. This CDR3 has 14 amino acids. Germline V gene lookup returns CDR1 MNHEY and CDR2 SVGAGI. The CDR3: CASSYGEGTYEQYF.

The CDR3 loop reads CASSLGGRHGTDTQYF. J is TRBJ2-3 and V is TRBV5-4; TCRdb outputs TRBD2, but without DNA this stays unchecked. In germline, CDR1 is SGHNT, CDR2 YYREEE (reference sequence). This CDR3 contains 16 residues. The variable domain in full, with the rest retrieved from reference TRBV5-4 and TRBJ2-3, is ETGVTQSPTHLIKTRGQQVTLRCSSQSGHNTVSWYQQALGQGPQFIFQYYREEENGRGNFPPRFSGLQFPNYSSELNVNALELDDSALYLCASSLGGRHGTDTQYFGPGTRLTVL.

The rearrangement joins TRBV12-3 or TRBV12-4 to TRBJ2-2; no DNA is available, so the TRBD1 call from TCRdb remains unchecked. This CDR3 contains 14 residues. The CDR3 loop reads CASRTGRNTGELFF.

J is TRBJ1-2 and V is TRBV7-2; TCRdb's assignment of TRBD1 cannot be checked, as there is no DNA. The CDR3 sequence is 17 residues long. Germline-derived CDR1 and CDR2 are SGHTA and FQGNSA. The CDR3 here is CASSLKGPLGQDHGYTF.

The chain is built from TRBV6-1 and TRBJ1-5. Per germline, CDR1 MNHNS and CDR2 SASEGT. The CDR3 contains 15 residues. The CDR3 spells CASSEAFYSNQPQHF.

This sequence joins TRBV7-7 and TRBJ2-2. The CDR3 is 13 residues long. The V gene's germline CDR1 is SSHAT and CDR2 FNYEAQ (reference sequence). CDR3: CASSFQYTGELFF.

The chain is built from TRBV7-9 and TRBJ1-1; absent DNA, TCRdb's TRBD1 call cannot be checked. Per the germline V gene, CDR1 is SEHNR and CDR2 is FQNEAQ (reference sequence). The CDR3 totals 11 residues. The CDR3 loop reads CLVGTNTEAFF.

This chain links TRBV27 with TRBJ2-5; checking the TCRdb D call of TRBD1 is not possible without DNA. Germline V gene lookup returns CDR1 MNHEY and CDR2 SMNVEV (reference sequence). The CDR3 has 16 residues. The CDR3 region is CASSFTFGDTQETQYF.

The rearrangement joins TRBV15 to TRBJ1-3. This CDR3 is built from 16 residues. Germline V gives CDR1 LNHNV, CDR2 YYDKDF (reference sequence). The CDR3 loop reads CATSRDRGSSGNTIYF.

The chain is built from TRBV7-3 and TRBJ1-2; the D gene TCRdb calls, TRBD1, cannot be checked with no DNA. The CDR3 has 15 amino acids. Germline-derived CDR1 and CDR2 are SGHTA and FQGTGA. CDR3 sequence reads: CASSPVGDSPYGYTF.